This entry lists 8 T cell receptor beta chains sequenced from one sample in a study of blood T cell repertoires in COVID-19. Some clones are missing from TCRdb's copy, which holds only in-frame ones; the method was immunoSEQ multiplex PCR. The data contain over 250,000 clones, more than 85% of them singletons. Sequencing was carried out using peripheral blood. All receptors derive from a person between 18 and 35 years old with COVID-19, enrolled during active disease.

J is TRBJ1-2 and V is TRBV25-1, with D unclear. Trimming removed 5 bases from V and 7 bases from J, with 11 bases in between. CDR3 length: 12 residues. Germline assignment: CDR1 MGHDK and CDR2 SYGVNS. In DNA, the CDR3 is TGTGCCAGCAGTCCCCTGGCTGGTGGCTACACCTTC. This sequence encodes CASSPLAGGYTF.

This chain joins TRBV7-8 and TRBJ2-7; TRBD1 matches at 7 bases. Germline CDR1 and CDR2: SGHVS and FQNEAQ. The V segment lost 1 base and the J segment 3 bases; nucleotides outside the gene matches: 3. The CDR3 is 14 amino acids. Here the CDR3 reads CASSLEGQIYEQYF. In DNA, the CDR3 is TGTGCCAGCAGCTTAGAGGGACAGATCTACGAGCAGTACTTC.

This clone occurred once. The chain is built from TRBV7-6 and TRBJ2-7, with TRBD2 matching over 9 bases. With 0 bases clipped from V and 0 bases from J, the junction kept 0 bases outside the gene matches. Germline CDR1 and CDR2: SGHVS and FNYEAQ. The CDR3 runs 15 residues. CDR3 sequence reads: CASSLASGSSYEQYF. CDR3 DNA sequence: TGTGCCAGCAGCTTAGCTAGCGGGAGCTCCTACGAGCAGTACTTC.

V gene TRBV27 combines with J gene TRBJ2-1, with a tentative D call TRBD2 (6 bases). This CDR3 spans 15 amino acids. The germline V and J ends were trimmed by 7 bases and 5 bases, with 18 bases remaining between them. Germline V gene lookup returns CDR1 MNHEY and CDR2 SMNVEV (reference sequence). This chain's CDR3 is CASNEMGTPHNEQFF. The CDR3 region has the DNA TGTGCCAGCAATGAGATGGGGACTCCTCACAATGAGCAGTTCTTC.

This rearrangement joins TRBV11-2 to TRBJ2-3; D remains unclear. The germline gives CDR1 SGHAT, CDR2 FQNNGV. The CDR3 consists of 13 residues. V dropped 5 bases and J dropped 1 base, with 7 bases sitting between them. The CDR3 region has the DNA TGTGCCAGCAGCCAAACTCGCACAGATACGCAGTATTTT. Translation: CASSQTRTDTQYF.

The chain recombines TRBV18 with TRBJ2-1; D is ambiguous. The V end was cut by 6 bases, the J end by 0 bases, with 15 bases between. The germline V gene has CDR1 KGHSH and CDR2 LQKENI. The CDR3 is 16 residues long. CDR3: CASSPDPESSYNEQFF. The CDR3 DNA is TGTGCCAGCTCGCCCGACCCGGAGAGCTCCTACAATGAGCAGTTCTTC.

The chain recombines TRBV28 with TRBJ2-5; 7 nucleotides agree with TRBD1. The CDR3 runs 13 residues. The trim removed 6 bases at V and 2 bases at J, leaving 3 bases unmatched. The V gene's germline CDR1 is MDHEN and CDR2 SYDVKM. The CDR3 DNA reads TGTGCCAGCAGCCCCAGGGGGCAAGAGACCCAGTACTTC. It is translated as CASSPRGQETQYF. Drawing the rest from reference TRBV28 and TRBJ2-5, the complete variable domain is DVKVTQSSRYLVKRTGEKVFLECVQDMDHENMFWYRQDPGLGLRLIYFSYDVKMKEKGDIPEGYSVSREKKERFSLILESASTNQTSMYLCASSPRGQETQYFGPGTRLLVL.

The V gene is TRBV30, the J gene TRBJ1-1, with D possibly being TRBD1 (6 bases). The CDR3 extends over 13 amino acids. In germline, CDR1 is GTSNPN, CDR2 SVGIG (reference sequence). The germline V and J ends were trimmed by 1 base and 1 base, with 7 bases remaining between them. CDR3 residues: CAWSADRNTEAFF. For the CDR3, the DNA is TGTGCCTGGAGTGCGGACAGGAACACTGAAGCTTTCTTT.